The T cell receptor (beta chain) under discussion was sequenced for a study of blood T cell repertoires in COVID-19. Study-wide background: Samples came from the United States, Italy and Spain, spanning acute and convalescent COVID-19. Nucleic acid was either cDNA or gDNA, and it came from T cells, B-cell-depleted T cells, or PBMCs.

As handled by the study authors: Scientists estimated how many nucleated cells there were by amplifying reference gene primers. Data came from immunoSEQ multiplex PCR; TCRdb stores just in-frame clones and leaves some out. D and trimming come from the DNA, and the V and J calls and clone size come from that table. The table lists under 150,000 clones, more than 75% of them singletons. V lost 1 base to trimming and J lost 0 bases, with 13 bases between them. The germline V gene has CDR1 SEHNR and CDR2 FQNEAQ (reference sequence). The CDR3 is made up of 17 amino acids. The clonotype originates from a man at least 80 years old with acute or convalescent COVID-19. The rearrangement links TRBV7-9 to TRBJ2-4; D not certain. The sequenced sample was peripheral blood. DNA for the CDR3: TGTGCCAGCAGCTTAGTTGGCTCCGGGTTAGCCAAAAACATTCAGTACTTC. It encodes CASSLVGSGLAKNIQYF.